These T cell receptor beta chains were read from a single sample in a study of T cell responses to AZD1222 COVID-19 vaccine. TCRdb's table, derived via immunoSEQ multiplex PCR, lists solely in-frame clones and lacks some. Of 120,000 or so clones detected, 80% to 90% appear once; the ten largest clones hold around 3.1%. Sequenced here: peripheral blood, sampled on day 0 of AZD1222 vaccination. The receptors here all came from an adult in good health. Each CDR3 is given with its conserved first and last residue. A D gene is named only where the DNA matches it firmly. Clone sizes are given selectively: once, few, many, or a class where the clone is expanded.

d_gene: TRBD2
j_gene: TRBJ2-1
v_gene: TRBV7-2
abundance: -
CDR3aa: CASSRRAILAGGPPSEQFF
CDR3nt: TGTGCCAGCAGCCGGAGGGCGATTTTAGCGGGAGGGCCCCCTTCGGAGCAGTTCTTC

d_gene: -
j_gene: TRBJ2-1
v_gene: TRBV2
abundance: -
CDR3aa: CASSVRQSSYNEQFF
CDR3nt: TGTGCCAGCAGCGTAAGACAAAGCTCCTACAATGAGCAGTTCTTC

d_gene: -
j_gene: TRBJ2-7
v_gene: TRBV4-3
abundance: -
CDR3aa: CASSQDRGDPYEQYF
CDR3nt: TGCGCCAGCAGCCAAGATCGCGGGGACCCCTACGAGCAGTACTTC

d_gene: TRBD1
j_gene: TRBJ1-6
v_gene: TRBV28
abundance: -
CDR3aa: CASSIRDSLYNSPLHF
CDR3nt: TGTGCCAGCAGTATCCGGGACAGCCTATATAATTCACCCCTCCACTTT

d_gene: -
j_gene: TRBJ2-7
v_gene: TRBV7-7
abundance: -
CDR3aa: CASSPMGGAGSEQYF
CDR3nt: TGTGCCAGCAGCCCGATGGGGGGGGCGGGAAGCGAGCAGTACTTC

d_gene: -
j_gene: TRBJ1-2
v_gene: TRBV7-2
abundance: -
CDR3aa: CASSLVPDSYYGYTF
CDR3nt: TGTGCCAGCAGCTTAGTGCCCGACAGTTACTATGGCTACACCTTC

d_gene: -
j_gene: TRBJ2-4
v_gene: TRBV5-1
abundance: -
CDR3aa: CASSLRTGGNIQYF
CDR3nt: TGCGCCAGCAGCTTACGGACCGGAGGAAACATTCAGTACTTC

d_gene: TRBD1
j_gene: TRBJ1-4
v_gene: TRBV19
abundance: few
CDR3aa: CASSSRQGDEKLFF
CDR3nt: TGTGCCAGTAGTAGCCGACAGGGGGATGAAAAACTGTTTTTT

d_gene: TRBD1
j_gene: TRBJ1-1
v_gene: TRBV28
abundance: -
CDR3aa: CASSQFRGANTEAFF
CDR3nt: TGTGCCAGCAGTCAATTCAGGGGGGCGAACACTGAAGCTTTCTTT

d_gene: -
j_gene: TRBJ2-7
v_gene: TRBV5-6
abundance: -
CDR3aa: CASRLTGNLMADEQYF
CDR3nt: TGTGCCAGCAGATTAACAGGGAACCTAATGGCGGACGAGCAGTACTTC

d_gene: -
j_gene: TRBJ2-3
v_gene: TRBV3-1/TRBV3-2
abundance: -
CDR3aa: CASSQDRLPTDTQYF
CDR3nt: TGTGCCAGCAGCCAAGATCGGCTACCCACAGATACGCAGTATTTT

d_gene: -
j_gene: TRBJ2-7
v_gene: TRBV6-2/TRBV6-3
abundance: -
CDR3aa: CASSLRTDFYEQYF
CDR3nt: TGTGCCAGCAGTCTGCGGACCGATTTCTACGAGCAGTACTTC

d_gene: TRBD2
j_gene: TRBJ2-5
v_gene: TRBV11-2
abundance: -
CDR3aa: CASSFLTSGETQYF
CDR3nt: TGTGCCAGCAGCTTTTTGACTAGCGGGGAGACCCAGTACTTC

d_gene: -
j_gene: TRBJ2-2
v_gene: TRBV11-2
abundance: -
CDR3aa: CASSVSYTGELFF
CDR3nt: TGTGCCAGCAGCGTATCCTACACCGGGGAGCTGTTTTTT

d_gene: -
j_gene: TRBJ2-1
v_gene: TRBV10-3
abundance: once
CDR3aa: CAIDKGSSYNEQFF
CDR3nt: TGTGCCATAGATAAGGGGAGCTCCTACAATGAGCAGTTCTTC

d_gene: -
j_gene: TRBJ2-2
v_gene: TRBV3-1/TRBV3-2
abundance: -
CDR3aa: CASSQELSTGELFF
CDR3nt: TGTGCCAGCAGCCAAGAACTTAGCACCGGGGAGCTGTTTTTT

d_gene: TRBD2
j_gene: TRBJ2-1
v_gene: TRBV5-5
abundance: -
CDR3aa: CASSQTSVSYNEQFF
CDR3nt: TGTGCCAGCAGCCAGACTAGCGTCTCCTACAATGAGCAGTTCTTC

d_gene: -
j_gene: TRBJ1-2
v_gene: TRBV7-7
abundance: -
CDR3aa: CASTHPQQDPENGGYTF
CDR3nt: TGTGCCAGCACCCACCCCCAACAAGACCCCGAAAATGGTGGCTACACCTTC

d_gene: -
j_gene: TRBJ1-3
v_gene: TRBV3-1/TRBV3-2
abundance: -
CDR3aa: CASSPPYNGNTIYF
CDR3nt: TGTGCCAGCAGCCCGCCGTACAATGGAAACACCATATATTTT

d_gene: -
j_gene: TRBJ2-3
v_gene: TRBV7-9
abundance: -
CDR3aa: CASSLVLVGTQYF
CDR3nt: TGTGCCAGCAGCTTAGTACTAGTTGGCACGCAGTATTTT

d_gene: TRBD1
j_gene: TRBJ1-2
v_gene: TRBV7-8
abundance: -
CDR3aa: CASSFSTGQGNGYTF
CDR3nt: TGTGCCAGCAGCTTCTCTACGGGACAGGGAAATGGCTACACCTTC

d_gene: TRBD1
j_gene: TRBJ1-1
v_gene: TRBV2
abundance: -
CDR3aa: CASSYLQGADAYEAFF
CDR3nt: TGTGCCAGCAGTTACCTTCAGGGGGCCGACGCTTATGAAGCTTTCTTT

d_gene: TRBD2
j_gene: TRBJ2-2
v_gene: TRBV4-1
abundance: once
CDR3aa: CASSQPRGGPNTGELFF
CDR3nt: TGCGCCAGCAGCCAGCCCCGGGGGGGCCCGAACACCGGGGAGCTGTTTTTT

d_gene: TRBD2
j_gene: TRBJ2-7
v_gene: TRBV5-1
abundance: -
CDR3aa: CASRVLAGGYEQYF
CDR3nt: TGCGCCAGCAGGGTCCTAGCGGGAGGCTACGAGCAGTACTTC

d_gene: -
j_gene: TRBJ1-2
v_gene: TRBV5-3
abundance: -
CDR3aa: CARSLRGVGYTF
CDR3nt: TGTGCCAGAAGCTTGCGAGGAGTTGGCTACACCTTC

d_gene: -
j_gene: TRBJ2-6
v_gene: TRBV18
abundance: -
CDR3aa: CASSTSSGANVLTF
CDR3nt: TGTGCCAGCTCGACGAGTTCTGGGGCCAACGTCCTGACTTTC

d_gene: -
j_gene: TRBJ1-1
v_gene: TRBV27
abundance: once
CDR3aa: CASSPQIHGGAFF
CDR3nt: TGTGCCAGCAGCCCCCAGATCCATGGGGGAGCTTTCTTT

d_gene: TRBD1
j_gene: TRBJ1-2
v_gene: TRBV27
abundance: -
CDR3aa: CASSHRGQGEGYTF
CDR3nt: TGTGCCAGCAGTCACAGAGGACAGGGTGAGGGCTACACCTTC

d_gene: -
j_gene: TRBJ1-1
v_gene: TRBV7-2
abundance: -
CDR3aa: CASSLTGNTEAFF
CDR3nt: TGTGCCAGCAGCCTTACAGGGAACACTGAAGCTTTCTTT

d_gene: -
j_gene: TRBJ2-5
v_gene: TRBV5-4
abundance: -
CDR3aa: CASSYTGSRETQYF
CDR3nt: TGTGCCAGCAGCTACACAGGGTCGAGGGAGACCCAGTACTTC

d_gene: TRBD1
j_gene: TRBJ1-1
v_gene: TRBV4-3
abundance: -
CDR3aa: CASSPDRVNTEAFF
CDR3nt: TGCGCCAGCAGCCCCGACAGGGTGAACACTGAAGCTTTCTTT

d_gene: TRBD1
j_gene: TRBJ2-5
v_gene: TRBV10-3
abundance: -
CDR3aa: CAISEYGTAQETQYF
CDR3nt: TGTGCCATCAGTGAGTACGGGACAGCCCAAGAGACCCAGTACTTC

d_gene: -
j_gene: TRBJ1-5
v_gene: TRBV6-5
abundance: -
CDR3aa: CASSLQGVNQPQHF
CDR3nt: TGTGCCAGCAGCCTTCAGGGAGTCAATCAGCCCCAGCATTTT

d_gene: -
j_gene: TRBJ1-2
v_gene: TRBV24-1
abundance: -
CDR3aa: CATSDTGYRDGYTF
CDR3nt: TGTGCCACCAGTGATACAGGGTATCGGGACGGCTACACCTTC

d_gene: TRBD1
j_gene: TRBJ1-4
v_gene: TRBV4-1
abundance: -
CDR3aa: CASSQGSRQGAWKLFF
CDR3nt: TGCGCCAGCAGCCAAGGTTCCCGCCAGGGGGCTTGGAAACTGTTTTTT

d_gene: -
j_gene: TRBJ2-7
v_gene: TRBV9
abundance: -
CDR3aa: CASSVEGRWVEEQYF
CDR3nt: TGTGCCAGCAGCGTAGAGGGGAGATGGGTGGAAGAGCAGTACTTC

d_gene: TRBD1
j_gene: TRBJ1-1
v_gene: TRBV19
abundance: -
CDR3aa: CASSSRDRRNTEAFF
CDR3nt: TGTGCCAGTAGTTCCCGGGACAGACGGAACACTGAAGCTTTCTTT

d_gene: TRBD2
j_gene: TRBJ2-5
v_gene: TRBV7-9
abundance: -
CDR3aa: CASSSSLAGGPRETQYF
CDR3nt: TGTGCCAGCAGCTCCTCTTTAGCGGGAGGGCCTCGGGAGACCCAGTACTTC

d_gene: -
j_gene: TRBJ2-7
v_gene: TRBV5-6
abundance: once
CDR3aa: CASSPPPLVWRGSYEQYF
CDR3nt: TGTGCCAGCAGCCCCCCCCCTTTGGTTTGGAGGGGCTCCTACGAGCAGTACTTC

d_gene: -
j_gene: TRBJ2-1
v_gene: TRBV29-1
abundance: -
CDR3aa: CSVIFMTVYNEQFF
CDR3nt: TGCAGCGTCATCTTCATGACGGTCTACAATGAGCAGTTCTTC

d_gene: -
j_gene: TRBJ1-2
v_gene: TRBV2
abundance: -
CDR3aa: CASSREDDYGYTF
CDR3nt: TGTGCCAGCTCCAGGGAGGATGACTATGGCTACACCTTC

d_gene: -
j_gene: TRBJ1-1
v_gene: TRBV28
abundance: -
CDR3aa: CASSPVGSNTEAFF
CDR3nt: TGTGCCAGCAGCCCGGTGGGGTCGAACACTGAAGCTTTCTTT

d_gene: -
j_gene: TRBJ1-6
v_gene: TRBV6-1
abundance: -
CDR3aa: CASSEAGGTGSNPLHF
CDR3nt: TGTGCCAGCAGTGAAGCGGGAGGAACAGGCTCGAATCCCCTCCACTTT

d_gene: -
j_gene: TRBJ1-6
v_gene: TRBV5-6
abundance: -
CDR3aa: CASSPAGHSPLHF
CDR3nt: TGTGCCAGCAGCCCCGCTGGACACTCACCCCTCCACTTT

d_gene: TRBD1
j_gene: TRBJ1-2
v_gene: TRBV29-1
abundance: few
CDR3aa: CSVGTGGDYGYTF
CDR3nt: TGCAGCGTTGGGACAGGGGGCGACTATGGCTACACCTTC

d_gene: -
j_gene: TRBJ1-5
v_gene: TRBV4-2
abundance: once
CDR3aa: CASSQVWGADQPQHF
CDR3nt: TGTGCCAGCAGCCAAGTTTGGGGGGCCGATCAGCCCCAGCATTTT